The entry below gives a single TCR beta chain sequence along with its context. As yet, its antigen is unknown. Primers for the PCR totalled 60 Vbeta and 13 Jbeta. TCRdb's table, derived via immunoSEQ multiplex PCR, lists solely in-frame clones and lacks some. Here the sample spans 150,000 to 200,000 clones, roughly 78% being singletons. These data come from a study of cytomegalovirus exposure and HLA in healthy donors. Study results and limitations: TCR beta chain V- and J-gene trimming was linked, in a later analysis, to a missense variant in DCLRE1C. A few of the chains that were CMV-associated were confirmed in vitro to be specific for CMV antigens. Most TCR sequences were uncommon, yet certain public TCRs appeared in many donors. Analysis performed later showed TCR beta chains linked to HLA being more clonally expanded than equally common others.

The ends lost 4 bases at V and 4 bases at J; junction bases unmatched: 6. In germline, CDR1 is MNHEY, CDR2 SMNVEV (reference sequence). The CDR3 totals 15 residues. The chain links TRBV27 to TRBJ2-7; 11 nucleotides align to TRBD2. The specimen sequenced was PBMCs. The clonotype comes from a woman between 45 and 60 years old in good health and CMV-seropositive. The CDR3 DNA is TGTGCCAGCAGTTATAGTAGCGGGGGGGCGTACGAGCAGTACTTC. Residues: CASSYSSGGAYEQYF.